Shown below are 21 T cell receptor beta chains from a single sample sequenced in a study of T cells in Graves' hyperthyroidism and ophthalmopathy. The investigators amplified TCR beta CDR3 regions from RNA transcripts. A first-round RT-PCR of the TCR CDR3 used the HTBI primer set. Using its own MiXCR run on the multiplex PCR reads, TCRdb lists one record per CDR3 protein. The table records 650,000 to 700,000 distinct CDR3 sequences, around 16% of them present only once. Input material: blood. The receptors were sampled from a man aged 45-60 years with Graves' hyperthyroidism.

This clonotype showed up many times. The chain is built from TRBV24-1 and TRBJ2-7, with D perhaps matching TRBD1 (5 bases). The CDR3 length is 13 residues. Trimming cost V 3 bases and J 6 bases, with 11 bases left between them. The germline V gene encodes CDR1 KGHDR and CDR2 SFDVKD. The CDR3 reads CATSDPTGSEQYF. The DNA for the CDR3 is TGTGCCACCAGTGATCCTACAGGTTCCGAGCAGTACTTC.

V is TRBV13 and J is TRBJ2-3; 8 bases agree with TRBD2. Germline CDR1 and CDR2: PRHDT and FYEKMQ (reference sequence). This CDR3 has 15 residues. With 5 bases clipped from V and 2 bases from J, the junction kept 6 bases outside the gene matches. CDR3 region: CASSTGGMYTDTQYF. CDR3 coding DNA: TGTGCCAGCAGCACGGGAGGGATGTACACAGATACGCAGTATTTT.

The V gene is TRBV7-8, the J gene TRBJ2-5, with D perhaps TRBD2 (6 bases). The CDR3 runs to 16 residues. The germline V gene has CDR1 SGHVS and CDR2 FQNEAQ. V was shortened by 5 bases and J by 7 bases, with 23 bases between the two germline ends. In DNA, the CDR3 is TGTGCCAGCAGCGTGAACAGGATGGGAGGAGCGGTGACCCAGTACTTC. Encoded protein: CASSVNRMGGAVTQYF.

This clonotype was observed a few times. DNA for the CDR3: TGCGCCAGCAGCCCCCCGGGACAGAAAGTCTACGAGCAGTACTTC. Translation: CASSPPGQKVYEQYF. The chain uses TRBV5-1 and TRBJ2-7; 7 bases match TRBD1. This CDR3 has 15 residues. CDR1 SGHRS and CDR2 YFSETQ come from the germline V gene. V gave up 4 bases and J gave up 3 bases; unmatched junction bases: 10. Based on the CDR3 plus reference TRBV5-1 and TRBJ2-7, the full variable domain is KAGVTQTPRYLIKTRGQQVTLSCSPISGHRSVSWYQQTPGQGLQFLFEYFSETQRNKGNFPGRFSGRQFSNSRSEMNVSTLELGDSALYLCASSPPGQKVYEQYFGPGTRLTVT.

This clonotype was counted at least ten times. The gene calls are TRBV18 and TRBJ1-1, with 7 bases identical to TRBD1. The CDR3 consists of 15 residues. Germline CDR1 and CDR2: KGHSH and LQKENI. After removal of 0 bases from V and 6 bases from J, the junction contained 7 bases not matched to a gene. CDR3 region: CASSPPETGTPEAFF. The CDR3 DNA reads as TGTGCCAGCTCACCACCGGAGACAGGGACCCCTGAAGCTTTCTTT.

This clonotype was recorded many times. The DNA of the CDR3 is TGTGCCAGCAGTTTTGGGCCGTCCGAGCAGTACTTC. Its translation is CASSFGPSEQYF. V and J are TRBV28 and TRBJ2-7; the D is unclear. CDR3 length: 12 amino acids. Germline CDR1 and CDR2: MDHEN and SYDVKM. V was trimmed by 3 bases and J by 6 bases, leaving 9 bases between them.

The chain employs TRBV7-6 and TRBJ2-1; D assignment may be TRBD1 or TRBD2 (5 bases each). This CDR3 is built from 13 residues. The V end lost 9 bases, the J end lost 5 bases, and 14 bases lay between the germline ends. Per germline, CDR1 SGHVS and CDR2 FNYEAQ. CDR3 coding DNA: TGTGCCAGTGCCGGGGACGGAAACAATGAGCAGTTCTTC. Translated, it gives CASAGDGNNEQFF.

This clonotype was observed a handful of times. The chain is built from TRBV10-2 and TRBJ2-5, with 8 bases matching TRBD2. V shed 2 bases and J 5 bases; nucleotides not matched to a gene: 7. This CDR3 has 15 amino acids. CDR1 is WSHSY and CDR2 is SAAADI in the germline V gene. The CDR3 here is CASSEPTGGRETQYF. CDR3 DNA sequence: TGCGCCAGCAGTGAGCCGACGGGAGGGCGGGAGACCCAGTACTTC.

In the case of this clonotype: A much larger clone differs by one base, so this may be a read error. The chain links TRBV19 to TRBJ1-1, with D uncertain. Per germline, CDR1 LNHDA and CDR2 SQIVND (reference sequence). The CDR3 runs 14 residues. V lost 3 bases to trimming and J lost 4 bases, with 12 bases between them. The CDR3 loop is CASSIAEMSTEAFF. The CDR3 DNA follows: TGTGCCAGTAGTATTGCGGAAATGAGCACTGAAGCTTTCTTT.

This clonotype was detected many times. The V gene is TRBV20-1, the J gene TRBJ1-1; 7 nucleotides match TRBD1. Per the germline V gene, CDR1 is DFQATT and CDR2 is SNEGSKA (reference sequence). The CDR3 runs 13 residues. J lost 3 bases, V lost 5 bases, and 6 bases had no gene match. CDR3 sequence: CSAGGQGDTEAFF. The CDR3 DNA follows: TGCAGTGCTGGAGGGCAGGGGGACACTGAAGCTTTCTTT.

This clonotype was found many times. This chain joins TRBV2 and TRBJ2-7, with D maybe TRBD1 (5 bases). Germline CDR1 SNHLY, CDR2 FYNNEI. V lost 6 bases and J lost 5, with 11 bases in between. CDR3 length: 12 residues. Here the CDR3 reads CASRDDRHEQYF. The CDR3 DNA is TGTGCCAGCAGGGATGACAGACACGAGCAGTACTTC. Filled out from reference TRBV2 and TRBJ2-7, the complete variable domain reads EPEVTQTPSHQVTQMGQEVILRCVPISNHLYFYWYRQILGQKVEFLVSFYNNEISEKSEIFDDQFSVERPDGSNFTLKIRSTKLEDSAMYFCASRDDRHEQYFGPGTRLTVT.

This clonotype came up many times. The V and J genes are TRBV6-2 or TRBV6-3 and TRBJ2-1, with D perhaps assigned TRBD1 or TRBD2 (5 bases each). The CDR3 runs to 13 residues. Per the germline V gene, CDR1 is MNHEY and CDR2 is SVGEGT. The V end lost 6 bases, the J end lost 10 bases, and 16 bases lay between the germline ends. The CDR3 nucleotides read TGTGCCAGCAGGGGGACGATTATCGGGGAGCAGTTCTTC. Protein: CASRGTIIGEQFF.

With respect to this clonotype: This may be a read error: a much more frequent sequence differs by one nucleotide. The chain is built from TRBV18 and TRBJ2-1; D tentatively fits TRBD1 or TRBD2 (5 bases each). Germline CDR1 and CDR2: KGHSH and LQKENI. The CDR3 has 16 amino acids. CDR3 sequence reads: CASSPGGKFTYDEQFF. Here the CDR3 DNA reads TGTGCCAGCTCACCAGGGGGAAAATTTACCTACGATGAGCAGTTCTTC.

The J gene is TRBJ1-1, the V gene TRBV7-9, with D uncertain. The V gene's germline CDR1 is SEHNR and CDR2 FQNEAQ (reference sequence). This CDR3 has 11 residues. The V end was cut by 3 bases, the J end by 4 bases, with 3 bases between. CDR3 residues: CASSFTTEAFF. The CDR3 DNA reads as TGTGCCAGCAGCTTTACCACTGAAGCTTTCTTT.

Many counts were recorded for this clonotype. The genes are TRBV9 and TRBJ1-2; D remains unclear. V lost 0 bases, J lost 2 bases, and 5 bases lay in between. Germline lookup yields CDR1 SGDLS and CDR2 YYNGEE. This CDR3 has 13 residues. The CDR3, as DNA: TGTGCCAGCAGCGTAGACCAGAACTATGGCTACACCTTC. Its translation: CASSVDQNYGYTF.

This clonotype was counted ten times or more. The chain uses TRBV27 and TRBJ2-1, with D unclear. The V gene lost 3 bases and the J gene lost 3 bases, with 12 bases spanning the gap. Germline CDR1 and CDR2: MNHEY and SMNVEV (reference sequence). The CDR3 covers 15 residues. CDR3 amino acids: CASSFDSPFYNEQFF. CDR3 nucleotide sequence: TGTGCCAGCAGTTTCGACTCGCCGTTCTACAATGAGCAGTTCTTC.

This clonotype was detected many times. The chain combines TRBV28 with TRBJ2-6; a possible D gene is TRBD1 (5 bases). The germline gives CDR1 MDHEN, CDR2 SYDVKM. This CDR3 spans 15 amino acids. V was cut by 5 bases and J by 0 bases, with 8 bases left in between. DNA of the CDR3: TGTGCCAGCAGTGCGCAGGGCTCTGGGGCCAACGTCCTGACTTTC. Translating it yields CASSAQGSGANVLTF.

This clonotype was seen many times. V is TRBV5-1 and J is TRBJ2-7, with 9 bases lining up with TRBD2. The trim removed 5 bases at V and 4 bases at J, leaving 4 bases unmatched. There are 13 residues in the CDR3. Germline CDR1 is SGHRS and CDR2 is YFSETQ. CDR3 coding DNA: TGCGCCAGCAGAGGGACTAGCAGATACGAGCAGTACTTC. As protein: CASRGTSRYEQYF.

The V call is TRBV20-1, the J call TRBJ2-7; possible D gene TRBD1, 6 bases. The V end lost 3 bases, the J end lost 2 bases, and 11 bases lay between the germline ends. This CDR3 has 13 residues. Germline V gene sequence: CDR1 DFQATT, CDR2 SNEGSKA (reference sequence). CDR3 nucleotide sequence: TGCAGTGCTAGTTGGACAGAAGCCTACGAGCAGTACTTC. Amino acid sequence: CSASWTEAYEQYF.

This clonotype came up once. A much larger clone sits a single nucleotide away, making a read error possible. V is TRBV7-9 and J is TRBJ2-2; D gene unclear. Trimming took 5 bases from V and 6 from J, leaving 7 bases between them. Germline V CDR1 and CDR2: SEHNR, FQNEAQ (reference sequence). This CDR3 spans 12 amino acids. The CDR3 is CASSPVSGELFF. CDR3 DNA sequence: TGTGCCAGCAGCCCAGTCTCCGGGGAGCTGTTTTTT.

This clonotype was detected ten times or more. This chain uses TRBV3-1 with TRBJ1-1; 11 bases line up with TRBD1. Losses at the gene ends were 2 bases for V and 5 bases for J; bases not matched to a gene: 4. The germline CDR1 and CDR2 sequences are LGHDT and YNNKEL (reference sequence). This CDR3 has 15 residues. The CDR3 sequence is CASSQTDRGRTEAFF. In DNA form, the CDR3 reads TGTGCCAGCAGCCAAACGGACAGGGGGCGGACTGAAGCTTTCTTT.